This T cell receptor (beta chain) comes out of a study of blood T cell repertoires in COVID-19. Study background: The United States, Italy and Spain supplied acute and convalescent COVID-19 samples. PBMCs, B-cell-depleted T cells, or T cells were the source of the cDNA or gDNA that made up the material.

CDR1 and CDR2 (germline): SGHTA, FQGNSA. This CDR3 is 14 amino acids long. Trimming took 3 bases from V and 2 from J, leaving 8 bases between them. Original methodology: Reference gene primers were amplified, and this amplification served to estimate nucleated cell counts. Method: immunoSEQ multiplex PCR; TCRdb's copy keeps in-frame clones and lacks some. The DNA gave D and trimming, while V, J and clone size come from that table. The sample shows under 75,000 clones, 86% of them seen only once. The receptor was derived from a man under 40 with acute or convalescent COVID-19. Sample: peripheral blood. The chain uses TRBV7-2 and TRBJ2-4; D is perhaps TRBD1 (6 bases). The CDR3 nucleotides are TGTGCCAGCAGCTTGAGGGGGTCCAAAAACATTCAGTACTTC. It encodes CASSLRGSKNIQYF.